Each of the 26 T cell receptor beta chains below was sequenced from the same sample in a study of blood T cell repertoires in COVID-19. This table comes from immunoSEQ multiplex PCR, and its TCRdb copy is limited to in-frame clones, with some not included. The sample lists fewer than 300,000 clones, over 70% occurring once. Sequenced: peripheral blood. These receptor sequences come from an elderly man with acute or convalescent COVID-19.

This clone was seen just once. This chain links TRBV5-1 with TRBJ1-3, with 8 nucleotides matching TRBD1. The germline gives CDR1 SGHRS, CDR2 YFSETQ. The J segment lost 4 bases and the V segment lost 7 bases, leaving 13 bases of the junction unmatched. CDR3 length: 16 amino acids. The DNA for the CDR3 is TGCGCCAGCCGGCCCCCTCGGACAGGGACGGGAAACACCATATATTTT. It encodes CASRPPRTGTGNTIYF.

This chain uses TRBV19 with TRBJ2-7, with TRBD1 matching 7 bases. CDR1 and CDR2 (germline): LNHDA, SQIVND (reference sequence). Trimming at V came to 6 bases and at J to 2 bases, leaving 4 bases not matched to a gene. CDR3 size: 13 residues. CDR3 loop: CASRLTGTYEQYF. The CDR3 bases are TGTGCCAGTAGGCTGACAGGGACCTACGAGCAGTACTTC.

The V and J genes are TRBV5-4 and TRBJ1-2; TRBD1 matches at 7 bases. Unmatched junction bases numbered 12, after V lost 5 bases and J lost 2 bases. The CDR3 is 16 amino acids. Germline V gene lookup returns CDR1 SGHNT and CDR2 YYREEE (reference sequence). In DNA form, the CDR3 reads TGTGCCAGCAGGTCCGGGACAGCAATACGAAACTATGGCTACACCTTC. It translates to CASRSGTAIRNYGYTF.

The rearrangement uses TRBV19 and TRBJ2-7; 7 bases map to TRBD2. This CDR3 contains 16 residues. J lost 5 bases, V lost 5 bases, and 15 bases had no gene match. Germline assignment: CDR1 LNHDA and CDR2 SQIVND (reference sequence). For the CDR3, the DNA is TGTGCCAGTAGTCCCACCCGGGGAGGGGTGGTGAACGAGCAGTACTTC. Amino acids: CASSPTRGGVVNEQYF.

The V call is TRBV11-2, the J call TRBJ2-3; the D gene is possibly TRBD1 (6 bases). The CDR3 totals 13 residues. The germline V gene has CDR1 SGHAT and CDR2 FQNNGV. With 9 bases removed from V and 4 bases from J, the gap between germline ends came to 14 bases. The CDR3 here is CASRGQWADTQYF. CDR3 in DNA: TGTGCCAGTAGAGGACAGTGGGCAGATACGCAGTATTTT.

The chain is built from TRBV5-1 and TRBJ1-6; TRBD1 agrees at 9 bases. V lost 3 bases, J lost 7 bases, and 5 bases stayed unmatched. This CDR3 is built from 15 residues. Germline assignment: CDR1 SGHRS and CDR2 YFSETQ. This chain's CDR3 is CASSWGQGGNSPLHF. The CDR3 DNA is TGCGCCAGCAGCTGGGGACAGGGAGGCAATTCACCCCTCCACTTT.

The gene calls are TRBV6-2 or TRBV6-3 and TRBJ2-1; D ambiguous. Germline CDR1 reads MNHEY; CDR2 reads SVGEGT. The CDR3 is 15 residues long. Trimming shortened V by 4 bases and J by 0 bases, and 10 bases separated the two germline ends. The CDR3: CASSLRVLSYNEQFF. The CDR3, as DNA: TGTGCCAGCAGTTTACGGGTCCTCTCCTACAATGAGCAGTTCTTC.

Written as DNA, the CDR3 is TGTGCCAGCAGCTTAGCCGGGACAGGGACCGAGCAGTACTTC. This encodes CASSLAGTGTEQYF. The chain recombines TRBV7-9 with TRBJ2-7; 9 positions agree with TRBD1. Germline CDR1 reads SEHNR; CDR2 reads FQNEAQ (reference sequence). V shed 0 bases and J 6 bases; nucleotides not matched to a gene: 3. The CDR3 extends over 14 amino acids.

V gene TRBV5-1 combines with J gene TRBJ1-4; the match to TRBD1 covers 7 bases. V lost 4 bases and J lost 0; bases outside the gene matches: 6. The CDR3 covers 16 residues. The germline V gene has CDR1 SGHRS and CDR2 YFSETQ. The CDR3 is CASSAGQTSTNEKLFF. In DNA, the CDR3 is TGCGCCAGCAGCGCGGGACAGACCTCAACTAATGAAAAACTGTTTTTT.

This clone was counted once. V and J are TRBV9 and TRBJ2-3; D gene uncertain. CDR1 is SGDLS and CDR2 is YYNGEE in the germline V gene. The CDR3 consists of 11 residues. The V end lost 4 bases, the J end lost 6 bases, and 6 bases lay between the germline ends. The CDR3 coding sequence is TGTGCCAGCAGCCGGTGGGATACGCAGTATTTT. This encodes CASSRWDTQYF. The full variable domain, its missing parts supplied by reference TRBV9 and TRBJ2-3, is DSGVTQTPKHLITATGQRVTLRCSPRSGDLSVYWYQQSLDQGLQFLIQYYNGEERAKGNILERFSAQQFPDLHSELNLSSLELGDSALYFCASSRWDTQYFGPGTRLTVL.

The chain links TRBV11-2 to TRBJ2-5; TRBD1 is a possible D gene (5 bases). CDR3 length equals 14 residues. V lost 0 bases and J lost 1, with 6 bases in between. Germline V CDR1 and CDR2: SGHAT, FQNNGV. The CDR3 DNA is TGTGCCAGCAGCTTAGACAGGGTCCAAGAGACCCAGTACTTC. This encodes CASSLDRVQETQYF.

The chain is built from TRBV18 and TRBJ2-2; the match to TRBD1 covers 7 bases. This CDR3 is built from 14 residues. With V trimmed by 3 bases and J by 5 bases, 3 bases remained unmatched. CDR1 is KGHSH and CDR2 is LQKENI in the germline V gene. The CDR3 region has the DNA TGTGCCAGCTCACCGAGACAGGGTACCGGGGAGCTGTTTTTT. This gives the protein CASSPRQGTGELFF.

J is TRBJ1-2 and V is TRBV2, with D possibly being TRBD1 (6 bases). CDR1 SNHLY and CDR2 FYNNEI come from the germline V gene. This CDR3 contains 16 residues. V lost 4 bases and J 1 base, leaving 16 bases between the germline ends. The CDR3 here is CASSAPRDTLNYGYTF. Written as DNA, the CDR3 is TGTGCCAGCAGTGCCCCCCGGGACACCCTTAACTATGGCTACACCTTC.

This chain links TRBV27 with TRBJ1-6, with D possibly being TRBD1 (5 bases). The CDR3 runs to 13 residues. Deletions cut 4 bases from V and 9 bases from J, with 10 bases between. CDR1 and CDR2 from the germline V gene are MNHEY and SMNVEV (reference sequence). This chain's CDR3 is CASSWLQGSPLHF. DNA of the CDR3: TGTGCCAGCAGTTGGTTGCAGGGTTCACCCCTCCACTTT.

A word on this clone: This CDR3 is also generated by other DNA sequences in the sample. The chain links TRBV5-6 to TRBJ2-5; D unclear. Germline V CDR1 and CDR2: SGHDT, YYEEEE. The V end was cut by 0 bases, the J end by 4 bases, with 16 bases between. This CDR3 has 16 residues. The CDR3 DNA reads TGTGCCAGCAGCTTGGGCCCCCCTGGCGGAAGAGAGACCCAGTACTTC. Amino acid sequence: CASSLGPPGGRETQYF.

This clone showed up just a few times. CDR3 region: CASSYKQGGQPQHF. The CDR3 coding sequence is TGTGCCAGCAGTTACAAACAGGGCGGTCAGCCCCAGCATTTT. The chain combines TRBV2 with TRBJ1-5; D may be TRBD1 (6 bases). V was pared by 5 bases and J by 6 bases, with 14 bases between. The length of the CDR3 is 14 residues. Germline loops: CDR1 SNHLY, CDR2 FYNNEI. Full variable domain (rest looked up from reference TRBV2 and TRBJ1-5): EPEVTQTPSHQVTQMGQEVILRCVPISNHLYFYWYRQILGQKVEFLVSFYNNEISEKSEIFDDQFSVERPDGSNFTLKIRSTKLEDSAMYFCASSYKQGGQPQHFGDGTRLSIL.

The J gene is TRBJ1-1, the V gene TRBV11-3; D remains ambiguous. The CDR3 loop spans 14 amino acids. Trimming took 1 base from V and 1 from J, leaving 7 bases between them. Per the germline V gene, CDR1 is SGHNT and CDR2 is YENEEA. The CDR3 DNA is TGTGCCAGCAGCTTAGCGCACAGGAACACTGAAGCTTTCTTT. It codes for CASSLAHRNTEAFF.

This clone was counted between two and nine times. The chain recombines TRBV14 with TRBJ1-1; no definite D call. The V gene lost 4 bases and the J gene lost 6 bases, with 12 bases spanning the gap. CDR1 and CDR2 from the germline V gene are SGHDN and FVKESK. The CDR3 has 13 amino acids. CDR3 DNA sequence: TGTGCCAGCAGCCCTCCGGAGTACGCTGAAGCTTTCTTT. Protein: CASSPPEYAEAFF.

This clone was observed a single time. The rearrangement links TRBV7-8 to TRBJ2-5; D possibly corresponds to TRBD1 (5 bases). CDR3 length: 15 residues. Between the trimmed V and J ends, which lost 5 bases and 2 bases, there was a span of 15 bases. Per germline, CDR1 SGHVS and CDR2 FQNEAQ. The CDR3 DNA is TGTGCCAGCAGCCAGCGTCCGGCAGGGCAAGAGACCCAGTACTTC. This translates into CASSQRPAGQETQYF.

The chain employs TRBV5-1 and TRBJ2-1; maybe TRBD2 (5 bases). V was cut by 4 bases and J by 2 bases, with 16 bases left in between. The CDR3 has 16 amino acids. Germline CDR1 is SGHRS and CDR2 is YFSETQ. CDR3 amino acids: CASSASPSGTYNEQFF. The CDR3 DNA reads as TGCGCCAGCAGCGCTTCGCCCTCCGGGACCTACAATGAGCAGTTCTTC.

The J gene is TRBJ1-3, the V gene TRBV7-2; D is unclear. Germline CDR1 reads SGHTA; CDR2 reads FQGNSA. The germline V and J ends were trimmed by 0 bases and 1 base, with 10 bases remaining between them. The CDR3 runs to 16 residues. This CDR3 is CASSLAPGLSGNTIYF. The CDR3 nucleotides read TGTGCCAGCAGCTTAGCGCCGGGATTGTCTGGAAACACCATATATTTT.

The chain links TRBV6-6 to TRBJ2-1, with TRBD1 identical over 7 bases. The CDR3 spans 16 residues. The germline gives CDR1 MNHNY, CDR2 SVGAGI (reference sequence). Germline trimming cut 7 bases from V and 0 bases from J; bases unmatched to any gene: 9. The CDR3 DNA is TGTGCCAGCACCCCTGACAGGGCGGGCTCCTACAATGAGCAGTTCTTC. Translated: CASTPDRAGSYNEQFF.

The genes are TRBV19 and TRBJ2-3; 9 nucleotides line up with TRBD1. The CDR3 contains 15 residues. Losses at the gene ends were 1 base for V and 2 bases for J; bases not matched to a gene: 1. CDR1 and CDR2 (germline): LNHDA, SQIVND (reference sequence). In DNA form, the CDR3 reads TGTGCCAGTAGTATAGGACAGGGGGACACAGATACGCAGTATTTT. This codes for CASSIGQGDTDTQYF. The whole variable domain, filled in from reference TRBV19 and TRBJ2-3, reads DGGITQSPKYLFRKEGQNVTLSCEQNLNHDAMYWYRQDPGQGLRLIYYSQIVNDFQKGDIAEGYSVSREKKESFPLTVTSAQKNPTAFYLCASSIGQGDTDTQYFGPGTRLTVL.

The V and J genes are TRBV6-2 or TRBV6-3 and TRBJ2-1; 12 nucleotides align to TRBD2. There are 19 residues in the CDR3. Germline assignment: CDR1 MNHEY and CDR2 SVGEGT. V gave up 2 bases and J gave up 3 bases; unmatched junction bases: 11. The CDR3 protein is CASSYEGYRTSGIYNEQFF. The CDR3 DNA sequence: TGTGCCAGCAGTTACGAGGGCTATAGGACTAGCGGGATCTACAATGAGCAGTTCTTC.

A few counts support this clone. The chain employs TRBV12-3 or TRBV12-4 and TRBJ2-7; 7 nucleotides line up with TRBD1. The CDR3 is made up of 13 amino acids. Trimming cost V 4 bases and J 3 bases; bases outside gene matches: 3. CDR3 sequence (DNA): TGTGCCAGCAGTTGGGACAGCTACTACGAGCAGTACTTC. It is translated as CASSWDSYYEQYF.

V is TRBV28 and J is TRBJ2-6, with D tentatively TRBD2 (6 bases). The V end lost 7 bases, the J end lost 0 bases, and 10 bases lay between the germline ends. This CDR3 contains 15 residues. Germline CDR1 is MDHEN and CDR2 is SYDVKM. The CDR3 protein is CASIMGGSGANVLTF. The CDR3 DNA sequence: TGTGCCAGCATTATGGGAGGCTCTGGGGCCAACGTCCTGACTTTC.